The clone carrying this TCR beta chain was counted only a few times. Its cognate antigen is unknown. The data stem from a study of post-analysis software for immune sequencing data. Study summary: Relapsing-remitting, secondary progressive and progressive-relapsing multiple sclerosis were all included among the disease courses. The study's findings and limits: Among multiple sclerosis patients, normalized Chao1 diversity was significantly below that of controls. Four or five TRBV segments occurring more often in patients than controls included TRBV5-6, TRBV5-1 and TRBV20-1. Same-batch preparations were strongly co-clustered by F measure.

The library was made from cDNA and included unique molecular identifiers. A single record per CDR3 protein comes from TCRdb applying MiXCR to the PCR reads. Of hundreds of thousands of distinct CDR3 sequences detected, around 50% appear once; the ten largest clones hold around 4.5%. With 5 bases clipped from V and 1 base from J, the junction kept 5 bases outside the gene matches. Looked up from germline, CDR1 is MNHEY and CDR2 is SVGAGI. The CDR3 loop spans 16 amino acids. This chain links TRBV6-5 with TRBJ2-7, with 13 bases lining up with TRBD2. Specimen: blood. This sequence was found in a girl between 5 and 17 years old with multiple sclerosis. The CDR3 protein is CASSTPGLAGSYEQYF. In nucleotides, the CDR3 is TGTGCCAGCAGTACACCGGGACTAGCGGGATCCTACGAGCAGTACTTC.